What follows are 6 T cell receptor beta chains derived from one specimen sequenced in a study of shared clonotypes between healthy human individuals. Using immunoSEQ multiplex PCR, the repertoire was profiled, and TCRdb retains in-frame clones only, with some absent. The table has over a million clones, roughly 95% seen once; the top ten hold 1% to 1.5%. Sequenced input: naive CD4+ T cells sorted from blood. Subset indicated: CD45RA+ positively selected. Receptors originate from a man aged 25-40 years in good health.

The rearrangement joins TRBV6-1 to TRBJ2-7, with 7 bases matching TRBD2. With V trimmed by 6 bases and J by 4 bases, 0 bases remained unmatched. Germline V gives CDR1 MNHNS, CDR2 SASEGT. CDR3 length: 11 residues. CDR3 nucleotide sequence: TGTGCCAGCAGGGGAGGGTACGAGCAGTACTTC. Protein product: CASRGGYEQYF.

The chain recombines TRBV2 with TRBJ2-7, with D unresolved. CDR3 length equals 11 residues. The V gene's germline CDR1 is SNHLY and CDR2 FYNNEI. Trimming left V 4 bases short and J 12 bases short, with 13 bases between. CDR3 sequence reads: CASSAPGLTYF. The CDR3 DNA is TGTGCCAGCAGTGCCCCCGGCCTGACGTACTTC.

This chain uses TRBV4-3 with TRBJ1-2, with 7 bases matching TRBD1. The CDR3 contains 15 residues. Germline V gene data show CDR1 as LGHNA and CDR2 as YSLEER. After removal of 0 bases from V and 6 bases from J, the junction contained 7 bases not matched to a gene. The CDR3, as DNA: TGCGCCAGCAGCCAAGAACTCAGGGGGGCCGATGGCTACACCTTC. Translation gives CASSQELRGADGYTF.

The chain uses TRBV5-4 and TRBJ2-7, with TRBD2 matching 8 bases. V lost 0 bases and J lost 6; bases outside the gene matches: 8. Per the germline V gene, CDR1 is SGHNT and CDR2 is YYREEE (reference sequence). This CDR3 spans 15 amino acids. The CDR3, as DNA: TGTGCCAGCAGCTTGGATGGACTAGCTTACTCCGAGCAGTACTTC. It is translated as CASSLDGLAYSEQYF.

Only one count was recorded for this clone. V gene TRBV5-1 combines with J gene TRBJ2-7; D is perhaps TRBD2 (5 bases). Trimming took off 4 bases at V and 2 bases at J, with 13 bases between the two ends. CDR1 is SGHRS, CDR2 YFSETQ, per germline. The CDR3 sequence is 14 residues long. CDR3 sequence (DNA): TGCGCCAGCAGCCCGGACGGGGTCCCCTACGAGCAGTACTTC. Translating gives CASSPDGVPYEQYF.

In its sample, this clone was seen once. This chain connects TRBV10-3 to TRBJ2-7; D might be TRBD2 (6 bases). The CDR3 length is 13 residues. Trimming cost V 8 bases and J 3 bases, with 14 bases left between them. CDR1 and CDR2 from the germline V gene are ENHRY and SYGVKD. This chain's CDR3 is CAIGRQDSYEQYF. The CDR3 DNA follows: TGTGCCATCGGGAGGCAGGATAGCTACGAGCAGTACTTC.